This TCR beta chain originates from a study of cytomegalovirus exposure and HLA in healthy donors. Findings and limits, study-wide: In a later analysis, around 18,000 TCR beta sequences were associated with HLA alleles at 0.05 false discovery rate. In all likelihood, a cluster of highly shared sequence variants was a sequencing artifact.

PCR primers comprised 60 Vbeta and 13 Jbeta primers. Sequencing was performed with immunoSEQ multiplex PCR; in TCRdb, only in-frame clones are kept and a portion is missing. The table has some 170,000 clones, approximately 76% seen once. Germline V gene lookup returns CDR1 SQVTM and CDR2 ANQGSEA. CDR3 size: 13 residues. Donors were ostensibly healthy at sampling, although undocumented immune exposures were probable. A remark on this clone: Its antigen is as yet unknown.

This sequence originates from a man between 60 and 70 years old in good health and CMV-seronegative. Sequences were obtained from PBMCs. This sequence joins TRBV29-1 and TRBJ1-2; D is perhaps TRBD1 (5 bases). The CDR3 DNA reads TGCAGTGTTCGGCGGGGGGGGAACTATGGCTACACCTTC. This gives the protein CSVRRGGNYGYTF.